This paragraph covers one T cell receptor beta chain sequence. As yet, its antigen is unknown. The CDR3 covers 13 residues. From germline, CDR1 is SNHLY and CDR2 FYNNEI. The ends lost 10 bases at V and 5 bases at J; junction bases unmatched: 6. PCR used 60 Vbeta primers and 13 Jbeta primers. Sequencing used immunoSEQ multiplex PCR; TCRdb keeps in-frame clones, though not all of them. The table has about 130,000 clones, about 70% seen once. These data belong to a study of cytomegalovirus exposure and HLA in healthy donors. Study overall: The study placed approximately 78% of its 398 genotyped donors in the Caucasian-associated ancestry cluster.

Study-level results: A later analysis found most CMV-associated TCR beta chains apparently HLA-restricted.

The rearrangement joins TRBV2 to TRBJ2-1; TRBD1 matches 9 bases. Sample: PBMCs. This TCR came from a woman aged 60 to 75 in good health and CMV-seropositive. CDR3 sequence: CAITGTGNNEQFF. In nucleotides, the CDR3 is TGTGCCATCACCGGGACAGGGAACAATGAGCAGTTCTTC.